The 3 T cell receptor beta chains reported below all come from one sample, sequenced in a study of control samples from healthy donors and cancer patients. Data came from immunoSEQ multiplex PCR; TCRdb stores just in-frame clones and leaves some out. This table holds 63,000 or so clones, approximately 89% found once. The sample taken for sequencing was PBMCs. These receptors all stem from a man in his sixties with colorectal cancer.

The chain joins TRBV23-1 to TRBJ1-6; TRBD1 is a possible D gene (6 bases). TRBV23-1 is an ORF; its function is uncertain. V dropped 3 bases and J dropped 9 bases, with 27 bases sitting between them. The CDR3 has 19 residues. The CDR3 DNA reads as TGCGCCAGCAGTCATTCGGGGGTTTTTGGGGGGCATGCTAGTTCACCCCTCCACTTT. Protein: CASSHSGVFGGHASSPLHF.

The chain carries TRBV5-1 and TRBJ2-7; no clear D gene. Between the trimmed V and J ends, which lost 0 bases and 3 bases, there was a span of 7 bases. From germline, CDR1 is SGHRS and CDR2 YFSETQ. The CDR3 contains 13 residues. CDR3 in amino acids: CASSLDGDYEQYF. The CDR3 DNA is TGCGCCAGCAGCTTGGACGGCGACTACGAGCAGTACTTC.

This chain links TRBV11-2 with TRBJ2-7; 8 positions match TRBD2. Per the germline V gene, CDR1 is SGHAT and CDR2 is FQNNGV. This CDR3 comprises 15 residues. J gave up 4 bases and V 1 base, and 6 bases lay outside the gene matches. CDR3 amino acids: CASSLAGGQTYEQYF. Here the CDR3 DNA reads TGTGCCAGCAGCTTAGCGGGGGGGCAGACATACGAGCAGTACTTC. The full variable domain, its missing parts supplied by reference TRBV11-2 and TRBJ2-7, is EAGVAQSPRYKIIEKRQSVAFWCNPISGHATLYWYQQILGQGPKLLIQFQNNGVVDDSQLPKDRFSAERLKGVDSTLKIQPAKLEDSAVYLCASSLAGGQTYEQYFGPGTRLTVT.